Listed below are T cell receptor beta chains from one sample, sequenced in a study of vaccination and CD4 T cells after COVID-19. These TCRs' antigens remain unknown. TCRdb processed the PCR reads anew with MiXCR; each CDR3 protein has one entry. The table shows more than 10,000 distinct CDR3 sequences, with 50% to 55% occurring only once. The sample in question was cultured CD4+ T cells from blood, obtained after SARS-CoV-2 vaccination. These receptors all stem from a human donor with COVID-19. The CDR3 runs from the conserved cysteine through the conserved F or W. The D gene is left open where the match is weak. Rows give clone size only sometimes, using once, few, many, or a class for an expanded clone.

d_call	cdr3_length	v_call	j_call	clone_size	cdr3_aa	cdr3_nt
-	12	TRBV6-2/TRBV6-3	TRBJ2-5	-	CASSTGGETQYF	TGTGCCAGCAGCACGGGCGGGGAGACCCAGTACTTC
TRBD2	15	TRBV30	TRBJ2-5	-	CAWSGGGGYQETQYF	TGTGCCTGGAGTGGGGGGGGGGGGTACCAAGAGACCCAGTACTTC
TRBD1	15	TRBV19	TRBJ2-7	few	CASSITGTGRDEQYF	TGTGCCAGTAGTATCACCGGGACAGGGCGAGACGAGCAGTACTTC
-	13	TRBV7-2	TRBJ2-4	-	CASSSGTYGIQYF	TGTGCCAGCAGCTCCGGGACATACGGCATTCAGTACTTC
-	12	TRBV27	TRBJ1-5	few	CASSYLNQPQHF	TGTGCCAGCAGTTACCTCAATCAGCCCCAGCATTTT
-	13	TRBV30	TRBJ1-5	-	CAWRDSDNQPQHF	TGTGCCTGGAGGGACAGTGACAATCAGCCCCAGCATTTT
-	15	TRBV6-1	TRBJ1-1	few	CASRRAYREGTEAFF	TGTGCCAGCAGGCGCGCGTACAGGGAAGGGACTGAAGCTTTCTTT
-	13	TRBV24-1	TRBJ2-7	few	CATSDLGWDEQYF	TGTGCCACCAGTGATTTGGGATGGGACGAGCAGTACTTC
-	17	TRBV24-1	TRBJ1-5	-	CATSGGPKDSFNQPQHF	TGTGCCACCAGTGGCGGACCAAAGGACAGCTTCAATCAGCCCCAGCATTTT
-	14	TRBV20-1	TRBJ1-1	-	CSAREVASNTEAFF	TGCAGTGCTAGAGAGGTTGCATCGAACACTGAAGCTTTCTTT
-	14	TRBV6-1	TRBJ2-5	-	CASMGGGAGETQYF	TGTGCCAGCATGGGAGGGGGGGCGGGAGAGACCCAGTACTTC
-	15	TRBV6-2/TRBV6-3	TRBJ1-5	-	CASLLGSVSNQPQHF	TGTGCCAGCCTATTGGGCTCGGTTAGCAATCAGCCCCAGCATTTT
TRBD1	15	TRBV20-1	TRBJ2-7	-	CSASPGTGVYYEQYF	TGCAGTGCTAGCCCCGGGACAGGGGTGTACTACGAGCAGTACTTC
TRBD1	15	TRBV24-1	TRBJ1-5	few	CATSGGRGNNQPQHF	TGTGCCACCAGTGGTGGCAGGGGGAACAATCAGCCCCAGCATTTT
TRBD2	14	TRBV20-1	TRBJ2-3	-	CSAHRGGATDTQYF	TGCAGTGCTCATCGGGGGGGGGCCACAGATACGCAGTATTTT
TRBD1	18	TRBV28	TRBJ1-2	once	CASSIFRLRDRSRYGYTF	TGTGCCAGCAGTATATTCCGTTTGCGGGACAGGTCGCGCTATGGCTACACCTTC
-	13	TRBV7-6	TRBJ1-1	-	CASSPRTDTEAFF	TGTGCCAGCAGCCCGAGGACAGACACTGAAGCTTTCTTT
-	13	TRBV6-1	TRBJ1-6	-	CATWGQFNSPLHF	TGTGCCACCTGGGGTCAATTTAATTCACCCCTCCACTTT
-	15	TRBV7-9	TRBJ2-3	-	CASSLDGTTTDTQYF	TGTGCCAGCAGCTTAGATGGGACAACCACAGATACGCAGTATTTT
-	13	TRBV20-1	TRBJ2-5	once	CSAIDPIPGTQYF	TGCAGTGCTATCGACCCGATTCCTGGGACCCAGTACTTC
-	11	TRBV20-1	TRBJ1-2	-	CSAIDSLDYTF	TGCAGTGCTATCGACAGTCTAGACTACACCTTC
TRBD2	18	TRBV7-9	TRBJ2-1	once	CASSPGGGIPRSYNEQFF	TGTGCCAGCAGCCCGGGGGGAGGGATCCCCCGCTCCTACAATGAGCAGTTCTTC
TRBD1	16	TRBV19	TRBJ1-5	-	CASSTGTGSGNQPQHF	TGTGCCAGTAGTACGGGGACAGGGTCTGGCAATCAGCCCCAGCATTTT
TRBD2	13	TRBV10-3	TRBJ2-3	-	CAIGGGITDTQYF	TGTGCCATCGGGGGGGGTATAACAGATACGCAGTATTTT
-	14	TRBV6-1	TRBJ1-1	few	CASNWSGRNTEAFF	TGTGCCAGCAATTGGTCCGGGAGGAACACTGAAGCTTTCTTT
-	13	TRBV6-1	TRBJ1-2	few	CASSRVGNYGYTF	TGTGCCAGCAGTCGTGTGGGGAACTATGGCTACACCTTC
-	13	TRBV7-8	TRBJ1-6	few	CASSPNYNSPLHF	TGTGCCAGCAGCCCCAACTATAATTCACCCCTCCACTTT
-	13	TRBV19	TRBJ1-2	few	CASSMRQTYGYTF	TGTGCCAGTAGTATGAGACAGACCTATGGCTACACCTTC
-	15	TRBV2	TRBJ2-5	few	CASSDSRGEQETQYF	TGTGCCAGCAGTGATAGCCGAGGGGAACAAGAGACCCAGTACTTC
-	14	TRBV7-9	TRBJ1-2	-	CTSLARESSYGYTF	TGTACCAGCCTCGCGAGGGAGTCTTCCTATGGCTACACCTTC
TRBD1	16	TRBV5-4	TRBJ2-7	once	CASSHNAGTGGDEQYF	TGTGCCAGCAGCCATAACGCCGGGACAGGGGGCGACGAGCAGTACTTC
TRBD1	15	TRBV27	TRBJ1-2	-	CASSFLVQGTAGYTF	TGTGCCAGCAGTTTTCTCGTACAGGGGACAGCCGGCTACACCTTC
-	13	TRBV19	TRBJ1-2	once	CASTFDTYYGYTF	TGTGCCAGTACCTTCGATACTTACTATGGCTACACCTTC
-	11	TRBV5-8	TRBJ1-2	-	CASSLQGGYTF	TGTGCCAGCAGCTTACAGGGAGGATACACCTTC
-	17	TRBV20-1	TRBJ1-6	-	CSAPLAGGRVDNSPLHF	TGCAGTGCTCCCCTCGCGGGGGGCAGAGTCGATAATTCACCCCTCCACTTT
-	13	TRBV6-5	TRBJ1-1	-	CASSSSAGPEAFF	TGTGCCAGCAGTTCATCTGCCGGGCCTGAAGCTTTCTTT
-	14	TRBV2	TRBJ2-5	-	CASSERSGQETQYF	TGTGCCAGCAGTGAAAGGTCGGGACAAGAGACCCAGTACTTC
-	17	TRBV4-2	TRBJ2-7	-	CASSQEGGGANPYEQYF	TGTGCCAGCAGCCAAGAAGGGGGGGGGGCGAACCCCTACGAGCAGTACTTC
-	12	TRBV6-5	TRBJ2-3	-	CASSYTGDTQYF	TGTGCCAGCAGTTACACGGGAGATACGCAGTATTTT
TRBD1	14	TRBV11-2	TRBJ1-6	-	CASSLDRGSSPLHF	TGTGCCAGCAGCTTAGACAGGGGGAGTTCACCCCTCCACTTT
TRBD2	19	TRBV7-6	TRBJ2-7	few	CASSRGTSGGRAGSYEQYF	TGTGCCAGCAGCCGCGGGACTAGCGGGGGTAGAGCTGGATCCTACGAGCAGTACTTC
-	11	TRBV7-9	TRBJ2-5	few	CASSLQETQYF	TGTGCCAGCAGCTTACAAGAGACCCAGTACTTC
-	15	TRBV6-1	TRBJ2-3	-	CASTRMQGSTDTQYF	TGTGCCAGCACACGGATGCAGGGAAGCACAGATACGCAGTATTTT
-	14	TRBV6-2/TRBV6-3	TRBJ2-6	-	CASGDPTGANVLTF	TGTGCCAGCGGAGACCCCACTGGGGCCAACGTCCTGACTTTC
-	12	TRBV28	TRBJ1-2	-	CASGRAGYGYTF	TGTGCCAGCGGGCGGGCAGGCTATGGCTACACCTTC
TRBD1	15	TRBV7-6	TRBJ1-1	-	CASSSNSGGWSEAFF	TGTGCCAGCAGCTCGAATTCAGGGGGTTGGAGTGAAGCTTTCTTT
TRBD2	15	TRBV10-3	TRBJ2-5	-	CAISASRGMQETQYF	TGTGCCATCAGTGCCTCGCGGGGGATGCAAGAGACCCAGTACTTC
-	13	TRBV30	TRBJ2-7	-	CACLPDRTYEQYF	TGTGCCTGCCTTCCCGACAGGACCTACGAGCAGTACTTC